The rows below give T cell receptor beta chains drawn from one sample of a study of a mutant IDH1 vaccine in newly diagnosed glioma. Method: immunoSEQ multiplex PCR; TCRdb's copy keeps in-frame clones and lacks some. The sample lists tens of thousands of clones, roughly nine tenths seen once, with roughly 1.5% in the top ten. Antigen specificity for these receptors is unknown. Material: PBMCs, obtained from a glioma patient whose treatment included an IDH1 peptide vaccine. These receptors originate from a middle-aged man with glioma. Both conserved end residues are part of each CDR3. D genes are given only for firm matches. Not every row has a clone size; where given, it reads once, few, many or a size class.

CDR3 DNA: TGCAGCGGGAGAGGGACCGCCAATGAGCAGTTCTTC
CDR3 protein: CSGRGTANEQFF
J gene: TRBJ2-1
V gene: TRBV29-1
CDR3 length: 12
clone size: NA
D gene: NA

CDR3 DNA: TGTGCCAGCAGTGAATGGGGTAATCAGCCCCAGCATTTT
CDR3 protein: CASSEWGNQPQHF
J gene: TRBJ1-5
V gene: TRBV2
CDR3 length: 13
clone size: once
D gene: NA

CDR3 DNA: TGTGCCAGCAGTGAAGCGGGACAGGGGGCCCATGGCTACACCTTC
CDR3 protein: CASSEAGQGAHGYTF
J gene: TRBJ1-2
V gene: TRBV6-1
CDR3 length: 15
clone size: NA
D gene: TRBD1

CDR3 DNA: TGTGCCAGCAGCTTGGCCCCCCAGGGAAGAGCGGGCGGCTACACCTTC
CDR3 protein: CASSLAPQGRAGGYTF
J gene: TRBJ1-2
V gene: TRBV5-4
CDR3 length: 16
clone size: NA
D gene: NA

CDR3 DNA: TGTGCCAGCAGCCCGCCCGGTGGGGGCCCTGCCACAGATACGCAGTATTTT
CDR3 protein: CASSPPGGGPATDTQYF
J gene: TRBJ2-3
V gene: TRBV5-4
CDR3 length: 17
clone size: once
D gene: NA

CDR3 DNA: TGTGCCAGCAGCCCAGGGGGCGGCTCGGTGAACTATGGCTACACCTTC
CDR3 protein: CASSPGGGSVNYGYTF
J gene: TRBJ1-2
V gene: TRBV5-4
CDR3 length: 16
clone size: NA
D gene: TRBD1

CDR3 DNA: TGTGCCAGTAGTACACAGATCTCCTCTGGAAACACCATATATTTT
CDR3 protein: CASSTQISSGNTIYF
J gene: TRBJ1-3
V gene: TRBV19
CDR3 length: 15
clone size: NA
D gene: NA

CDR3 DNA: TGTGCCAGCAGTGAGCAAGAGGATAGCAATCAGCCCCAGCATTTT
CDR3 protein: CASSEQEDSNQPQHF
J gene: TRBJ1-5
V gene: TRBV25-1
CDR3 length: 15
clone size: NA
D gene: NA

CDR3 DNA: TGTGCCAGCTCACGTGGGACAGGTGAAAACGAGCAGTACTTC
CDR3 protein: CASSRGTGENEQYF
J gene: TRBJ2-7
V gene: TRBV18
CDR3 length: 14
clone size: NA
D gene: TRBD1

CDR3 DNA: TGTGCCAGCAGCTTACAGGGGACCAATCAGCCCCAGCATTTT
CDR3 protein: CASSLQGTNQPQHF
J gene: TRBJ1-5
V gene: TRBV7-2
CDR3 length: 14
clone size: NA
D gene: NA

CDR3 DNA: TGTGCCAGCAGCCCCGGGACAGGGCGGTTTCAGATGCCTGAAGCTTTCTTT
CDR3 protein: CASSPGTGRFQMPEAFF
J gene: TRBJ1-1
V gene: TRBV7-9
CDR3 length: 17
clone size: NA
D gene: TRBD1

CDR3 DNA: TGCGCCAGCAGTGAGCAACCGGGAGGCACTGAAGCTTTCTTT
CDR3 protein: CASSEQPGGTEAFF
J gene: TRBJ1-1
V gene: TRBV10-1
CDR3 length: 14
clone size: NA
D gene: NA

CDR3 DNA: TGTGCCAGCAGCTCTGAACCGGGACTAGCGAGGTACCAAGAGACCCAGTACTTC
CDR3 protein: CASSSEPGLARYQETQYF
J gene: TRBJ2-5
V gene: TRBV4-2
CDR3 length: 18
clone size: NA
D gene: TRBD2

CDR3 DNA: TGCGCCAGCAGCCTGGGACTTCACCAAGAGACCCAGTACTTC
CDR3 protein: CASSLGLHQETQYF
J gene: TRBJ2-5
V gene: TRBV4-1
CDR3 length: 14
clone size: NA
D gene: NA

CDR3 DNA: TGTGCCAGCAGAGGTGACAGGGAGGGAGGCTACACCTTC
CDR3 protein: CASRGDREGGYTF
J gene: TRBJ1-2
V gene: TRBV2
CDR3 length: 13
clone size: NA
D gene: TRBD1

CDR3 DNA: TGTGCCAGCATCTCCGGGACAGGGGGCGGGGGGACCCAGTACTTC
CDR3 protein: CASISGTGGGGTQYF
J gene: TRBJ2-5
V gene: TRBV4-2
CDR3 length: 15
clone size: NA
D gene: TRBD1

CDR3 DNA: TGTGCCAGCAGCTCCCTGATGGGTTATGGCTACACCTTC
CDR3 protein: CASSSLMGYGYTF
J gene: TRBJ1-2
V gene: TRBV14
CDR3 length: 13
clone size: NA
D gene: NA

CDR3 DNA: TGTGCCAGCTCACCAATCGACAGTACACTCTCTGGGGCCAACGTCCTGACTTTC
CDR3 protein: CASSPIDSTLSGANVLTF
J gene: TRBJ2-6
V gene: TRBV18
CDR3 length: 18
clone size: NA
D gene: NA

CDR3 DNA: TGTGCCAGCAGCGTAGACCCTAGCGGGAGAGGCAATGAGCAGTTCTTC
CDR3 protein: CASSVDPSGRGNEQFF
J gene: TRBJ2-1
V gene: TRBV9
CDR3 length: 16
clone size: NA
D gene: TRBD2

CDR3 DNA: TGTGCCAGCAGCTTAGGGGGGGCCCACCAAGAGACCCAGTACTTC
CDR3 protein: CASSLGGAHQETQYF
J gene: TRBJ2-5
V gene: TRBV7-2
CDR3 length: 15
clone size: NA
D gene: NA

CDR3 DNA: TGCGCCAGCAGCCAAACTACGACAAGAGGGCCTCAGCCCCAGCATTTT
CDR3 protein: CASSQTTTRGPQPQHF
J gene: TRBJ1-5
V gene: TRBV4-1
CDR3 length: 16
clone size: NA
D gene: NA

CDR3 DNA: TGTGCCAGCAGTTTAGGGTTTGCAACTAATGAAAAACTGTTTTTT
CDR3 protein: CASSLGFATNEKLFF
J gene: TRBJ1-4
V gene: TRBV27
CDR3 length: 15
clone size: NA
D gene: NA

CDR3 DNA: TGTGCCAGCAGTGCCGAACTAGCAACCACAGATACGCAGTATTTT
CDR3 protein: CASSAELATTDTQYF
J gene: TRBJ2-3
V gene: TRBV2
CDR3 length: 15
clone size: NA
D gene: NA

CDR3 DNA: TGTGCCAGCAGTTCAGGGGGCCGGGAGACCCAGTACTTC
CDR3 protein: CASSSGGRETQYF
J gene: TRBJ2-5
V gene: TRBV6-5
CDR3 length: 13
clone size: NA
D gene: TRBD1

CDR3 DNA: TGTGCCAGCAGCTTAGATCTCTGGACTAGCGGGAGGTCTGGGGAGCTGTTTTTT
CDR3 protein: CASSLDLWTSGRSGELFF
J gene: TRBJ2-2
V gene: TRBV7-8
CDR3 length: 18
clone size: few
D gene: TRBD2

CDR3 DNA: TGTGCCTGGGAGAGGGGCGCTGGGAACACTGAAGCTTTCTTT
CDR3 protein: CAWERGAGNTEAFF
J gene: TRBJ1-1
V gene: TRBV30
CDR3 length: 14
clone size: few
D gene: NA

CDR3 DNA: TGTGCCAGTAGTTCCCACTATCGTCGGACCTACGAGCAGTACTTC
CDR3 protein: CASSSHYRRTYEQYF
J gene: TRBJ2-7
V gene: TRBV19
CDR3 length: 15
clone size: NA
D gene: NA